Below, 21 T cell receptor beta chains from the same sample are listed, as sequenced in a study of blood T cell repertoires in COVID-19. Data came from immunoSEQ multiplex PCR; TCRdb stores just in-frame clones and leaves some out. Seen here are around 36,000 clones, 85% to 90% observed once, and the top ten hold 4% to 5%. Sequenced sample: peripheral blood. The receptors shown here come from a man between 60 and 75 years old with acute or convalescent COVID-19.

This chain uses TRBV5-1 with TRBJ2-7; a possible D gene is TRBD1 (6 bases). CDR3 size: 13 residues. Germline V gene sequence: CDR1 SGHRS, CDR2 YFSETQ. Trimming stripped 7 bases from V and 4 bases from J, with 15 bases between. CDR3 residues: CASSEQGTYEQYF. The CDR3 DNA is TGCGCCAGCTCGGAACAGGGTACGTACGAGCAGTACTTC.

V and J are TRBV28 and TRBJ2-2; D possibly corresponds to TRBD1 (6 bases). Germline CDR1 and CDR2: MDHEN and SYDVKM. V lost 7 bases and J 5 bases, leaving 26 bases between the germline ends. This CDR3 comprises 18 residues. CDR3 nucleotide sequence: TGTGCCAGCACCTCAGTGCGTCGAACAGGGAAGTGGACCGGGGAGCTGTTTTTT. This translates into CASTSVRRTGKWTGELFF.

The chain recombines TRBV5-4 with TRBJ2-1; TRBD1 matches 10 bases. Germline CDR1 reads SGHNT; CDR2 reads YYREEE (reference sequence). This CDR3 has 16 amino acids. The V gene end was trimmed by 0 bases and the J gene end by 7 bases; junction bases not matched to a gene: 7. The CDR3 DNA is TGTGCCAGCAGCTTGGCCGGGACAGGGGCGGGGAATGAGCAGTTCTTC. It specifies CASSLAGTGAGNEQFF.

The chain recombines TRBV19 with TRBJ1-6; 10 nucleotides line up with TRBD1. CDR3 length: 16 amino acids. With 6 bases clipped from V and 8 bases from J, the junction kept 10 bases outside the gene matches. Germline-derived CDR1 and CDR2 are LNHDA and SQIVND (reference sequence). The CDR3 loop is CASSPWDRGLYSPLHF. In DNA, the CDR3 is TGTGCCAGTAGCCCCTGGGACAGGGGCTTGTATTCACCCCTCCACTTT.

The chain carries TRBV2 and TRBJ2-7; 9 nucleotides agree with TRBD1. Trimming removed 8 bases from V and 4 bases from J; junction bases left unmatched: 6. Looked up from germline, CDR1 is SNHLY and CDR2 is FYNNEI. There are 13 residues in the CDR3. The CDR3 loop reads CASGRDRVYEQYF. Written as DNA, the CDR3 is TGTGCCAGCGGCCGGGACAGGGTGTACGAGCAGTACTTC.

The CDR3 DNA reads as TGCGCCAGCAGCTTGGCCGGTAACGAGCCCCAGCATTTT. Translating gives CASSLAGNEPQHF. J is TRBJ1-5 and V is TRBV5-1, with no clear D. V was clipped by 0 bases and J by 8 bases, with 9 bases between them. The germline V gene has CDR1 SGHRS and CDR2 YFSETQ. The CDR3 spans 13 residues.

This clone occurred once. V is TRBV5-6 and J is TRBJ1-1; 8 bases are shared with TRBD1. V shed 5 bases, J shed 6 bases, and the junction held 6 bases outside the gene matches. Germline V CDR1 and CDR2: SGHDT, YYEEEE. The CDR3 extends over 13 amino acids. CDR3 loop: CASRPRQGPEAFF. The DNA for the CDR3 is TGTGCCAGCAGACCACGACAGGGGCCTGAAGCTTTCTTT.

This clone has just a few counts. The rearrangement joins TRBV28 to TRBJ1-2, with TRBD1 as a possible D gene (5 bases). The CDR3 covers 13 residues. V gave up 6 bases and J gave up 8 bases, with 16 bases separating them. Germline V lookup: CDR1 MDHEN, CDR2 SYDVKM. CDR3: CASSPDKQGGYTF. The CDR3 DNA follows: TGTGCCAGCAGCCCCGACAAGCAGGGAGGCTACACCTTC.

This clone was seen a handful of times. The rearrangement uses TRBV5-6 and TRBJ1-1; TRBD1 matches at 8 bases. Germline V gene data show CDR1 as SGHDT and CDR2 as YYEEEE. After removal of 3 bases from V and 7 bases from J, the junction contained 8 bases not matched to a gene. The CDR3 is 14 residues long. DNA of the CDR3: TGTGCCAGCAGCTGGATGGACAGGGCGGGTGAAGCTTTCTTT. It encodes CASSWMDRAGEAFF. Using reference TRBV5-6 and TRBJ1-1 for the parts outside the CDR3, the full variable domain is DAGVTQSPTHLIKTRGQQVTLRCSPKSGHDTVSWYQQALGQGPQFIFQYYEEEERQRGNFPDRFSGHQFPNYSSELNVNALLLGDSALYLCASSWMDRAGEAFFGQGTRLTVV.

The rearrangement uses TRBV10-3 and TRBJ2-1, with 7 bases fitting TRBD1. In germline, CDR1 is ENHRY, CDR2 SYGVKD. V dropped 8 bases and J dropped 3; count of bases not matched to a gene: 1. CDR3 length equals 12 residues. CDR3 in DNA: TGTGCCATCCGGGACAGCTACAATGAGCAGTTCTTC. Amino acid sequence: CAIRDSYNEQFF.

The rearrangement joins TRBV12-5 to TRBJ1-5; 7 bases agree with TRBD1. Germline lookup yields CDR1 LGHNT and CDR2 FRNRAP. The CDR3 runs 13 residues. After removal of 8 bases from V and 5 bases from J, the junction contained 6 bases not matched to a gene. CDR3 region: CASSSGTDQPQHF. The CDR3 DNA reads TGTGCTAGTAGTTCCGGGACAGATCAGCCCCAGCATTTT.

The chain has TRBV5-1 and TRBJ2-5; 11 bases align to TRBD2. Germline CDR1 and CDR2: SGHRS and YFSETQ. V lost 0 bases and J lost 5; bases outside the gene matches: 6. CDR3 length: 16 amino acids. Written as DNA, the CDR3 is TGCGCCAGCAGCTTGGCACTAGCGGGGGTACGGGAGACCCAGTACTTC. Translated, it gives CASSLALAGVRETQYF. The full variable domain, rest sourced from reference TRBV5-1 and TRBJ2-5, is KAGVTQTPRYLIKTRGQQVTLSCSPISGHRSVSWYQQTPGQGLQFLFEYFSETQRNKGNFPGRFSGRQFSNSRSEMNVSTLELGDSALYLCASSLALAGVRETQYFGPGTRLLVL.

The table lists this clone with a few counts. The chain recombines TRBV5-5 with TRBJ1-5, with 7 bases matching TRBD1. With V trimmed by 4 bases and J by 5 bases, 15 bases remained unmatched. The CDR3 runs 17 residues. CDR1 SGHKS and CDR2 YYEKEE come from the germline V gene (reference sequence). This CDR3 is CASSTGDSGRPYQPQHF. In nucleotides, the CDR3 is TGTGCCAGCAGCACCGGGGACAGCGGCCGTCCCTATCAGCCCCAGCATTTT.

The chain combines TRBV27 with TRBJ2-7, with 7 nucleotides matching TRBD2. Germline V gene sequence: CDR1 MNHEY, CDR2 SMNVEV (reference sequence). Trimming at V came to 6 bases and at J to 2 bases, leaving 16 bases not matched to a gene. This CDR3 region has 17 residues. The CDR3 bases are TGTGCCAGCAGCCTGGGGAGGGGCAGGGTGACACCCTACGAGCAGTACTTC. This codes for CASSLGRGRVTPYEQYF.

The rearrangement uses TRBV28 and TRBJ2-3; TRBD2 agrees at 11 bases. This CDR3 comprises 14 residues. Germline values: CDR1 MDHEN, CDR2 SYDVKM. Trimming took 5 bases from V and 4 from J; bases not matched to a gene: 2. The CDR3 DNA is TGTGCCAGCAGTACTAGCGGGAGTCCAGATACGCAGTATTTT. Translating gives CASSTSGSPDTQYF.

This chain connects TRBV6-5 to TRBJ1-2; D possibly corresponds to TRBD1 (5 bases). Germline CDR1 is MNHEY and CDR2 is SVGAGI. The CDR3 covers 15 residues. Trimming pared 0 bases from V and 4 bases from J, leaving 12 bases between. CDR3 sequence reads: CASSYSRGVSYGYTF. The CDR3, as DNA: TGTGCCAGCAGTTACTCTCGGGGGGTTAGCTATGGCTACACCTTC.

The chain has TRBV7-3 and TRBJ2-3; D may be TRBD2 (6 bases). This CDR3 has 17 amino acids. The germline V and J ends were trimmed by 5 bases and 0 bases, with 18 bases remaining between them. The germline V gene has CDR1 SGHTA and CDR2 FQGTGA. CDR3 region: CASSKNGVAASTDTQYF. The CDR3 DNA sequence: TGTGCCAGCAGCAAAAATGGGGTAGCGGCTAGCACAGATACGCAGTATTTT.

The chain uses TRBV7-2 and TRBJ1-5, with 7 bases matching TRBD1. This CDR3 contains 13 residues. V lost 6 bases, J lost 5 bases, and 4 bases stayed unmatched. Germline CDR1 reads SGHTA; CDR2 reads FQGNSA. This CDR3 is CASRSTGDQPQHF. CDR3 coding DNA: TGTGCCAGCAGGTCAACAGGGGATCAGCCCCAGCATTTT.

The chain couples TRBV25-1 to TRBJ2-5; 8 bases match TRBD1. The CDR3 spans 15 residues. Per germline, CDR1 MGHDK and CDR2 SYGVNS. With 2 bases clipped from V and 5 bases from J, the junction kept 7 bases outside the gene matches. The CDR3 region is CASSELQGAGETQYF. CDR3 in DNA: TGTGCCAGCAGTGAACTCCAGGGGGCTGGGGAGACCCAGTACTTC.

The J gene is TRBJ2-1, the V gene TRBV2; 8 bases align to TRBD1. CDR3 length: 15 residues. Germline V lookup: CDR1 SNHLY, CDR2 FYNNEI. V trimming: 4 bases; J trimming: 6 bases; junction bases outside the gene matches: 8. The chain's CDR3 is CASSGTGTGFNEQFF. The DNA of the CDR3 is TGTGCCAGCAGTGGAACCGGGACAGGTTTCAATGAGCAGTTCTTC.

This chain uses TRBV19 with TRBJ2-7; D gene ambiguous. The CDR3 spans 13 residues. The germline V gene encodes CDR1 LNHDA and CDR2 SQIVND (reference sequence). The V gene lost 3 bases and the J gene lost 2 bases, with 8 bases spanning the gap. CDR3 sequence reads: CASSIRPPYEQYF. CDR3 sequence (DNA): TGTGCCAGTAGTATCAGGCCTCCCTACGAGCAGTACTTC.